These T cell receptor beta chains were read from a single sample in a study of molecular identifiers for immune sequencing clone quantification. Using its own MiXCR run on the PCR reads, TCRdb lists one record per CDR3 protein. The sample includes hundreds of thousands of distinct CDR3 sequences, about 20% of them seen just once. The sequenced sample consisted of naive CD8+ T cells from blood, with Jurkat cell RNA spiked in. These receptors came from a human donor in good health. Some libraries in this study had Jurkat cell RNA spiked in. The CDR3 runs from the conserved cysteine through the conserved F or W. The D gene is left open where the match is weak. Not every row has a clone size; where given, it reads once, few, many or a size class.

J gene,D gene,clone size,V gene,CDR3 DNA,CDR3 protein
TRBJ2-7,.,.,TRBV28,TGTGCCAGCAGTTTCGTCAGTTACTACGAGCAGTACTTC,CASSFVSYYEQYF
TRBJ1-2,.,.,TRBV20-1,TGCAGTTCAACCTCCAGGGATGAATATGGCTACACCTTC,CSSTSRDEYGYTF
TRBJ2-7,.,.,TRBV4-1,TGCGCCAGCAGGTTGAAGGACAGCTCCTACGAGCAGTACTTC,CASRLKDSSYEQYF
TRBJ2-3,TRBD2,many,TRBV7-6,TGTGCCAGCAGCTTAATAACTAGCGGGAGCACAGATACGCAGTATTTT,CASSLITSGSTDTQYF
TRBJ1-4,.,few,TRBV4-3,TGCGCCAGCAGCCAGGCGACAGCCCCACTTGAAAAACTGTTTTTT,CASSQATAPLEKLFF
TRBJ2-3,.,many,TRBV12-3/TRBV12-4,TGTGCCAGCAGTTTTACGGTCACAGATACGCAGTATTTT,CASSFTVTDTQYF
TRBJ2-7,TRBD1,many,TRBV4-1,TGCGCCAGCAGCCAAGGTACAGGGGGCGACTACGAGCAGTACTTC,CASSQGTGGDYEQYF
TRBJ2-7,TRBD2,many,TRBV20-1,TGCAGTGCCCCCCTAGCGGAAACCTACGAGCAGTACTTC,CSAPLAETYEQYF
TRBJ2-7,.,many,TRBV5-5,TGTGCCAGCAGCTTGGGAGGGAAGGCCTACGAGCAGTACTTC,CASSLGGKAYEQYF
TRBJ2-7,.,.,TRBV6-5,TGTGCCAGCAGTTACTCCTGGGGGTCACACTCCTACGAGCAGTACTTC,CASSYSWGSHSYEQYF
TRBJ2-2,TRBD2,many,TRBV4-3,TGCGCCAGCAGCCAAGATTGGCGGAGCGGGGCCGACACCGGGGAGCTGTTTTTT,CASSQDWRSGADTGELFF
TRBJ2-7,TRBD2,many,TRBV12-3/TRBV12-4,TGTGCCAGCAGCCCATGGGAGGGAGTGGCCGGATACGAGCAGTACTTC,CASSPWEGVAGYEQYF
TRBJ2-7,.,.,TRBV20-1,TGCAGTGCTCTAGGAGAGCGGATCAGACTTCTCAGTACGCACGAGCAGTACTTC,CSALGERIRLLSTHEQYF
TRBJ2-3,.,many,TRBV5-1,TGCGCCAGCAGGACTCTCGGATCAGATACGCAGTATTTT,CASRTLGSDTQYF
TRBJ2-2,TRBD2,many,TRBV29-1,TGCAGCGTGGTGACTAGCGGGAGGGCCACCGGGGAGCTGTTTTTT,CSVVTSGRATGELFF
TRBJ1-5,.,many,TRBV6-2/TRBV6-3,TGTGCCAGCAGCCTTGGCTGGGATCAGCCCCAGCATTTT,CASSLGWDQPQHF
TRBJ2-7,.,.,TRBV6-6,TGTGCCAGCAGTCACAGGACAGCCCCTGGCGAGCAGTACTTC,CASSHRTAPGEQYF
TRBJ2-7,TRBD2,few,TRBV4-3,TGCGCCAGCAGCACCCTAGCGGGGAGCCTACACGAGCAGTACTTC,CASSTLAGSLHEQYF
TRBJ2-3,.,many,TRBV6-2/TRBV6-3,TGTGCCAGCAGTTTGGTCAACACAGATACGCAGTATTTT,CASSLVNTDTQYF
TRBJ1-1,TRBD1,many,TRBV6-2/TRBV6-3,TGTGCCAGCAGACCCCTCCCGGGACAGGGATTGAACACTGAAGCTTTCTTT,CASRPLPGQGLNTEAFF
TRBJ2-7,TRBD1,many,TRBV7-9,TGTGCCAGCAGCCCGGACAGGGGGCAAAACGAGCAGTACTTC,CASSPDRGQNEQYF
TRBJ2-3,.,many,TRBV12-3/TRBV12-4,TGTGCCAGCAGCCTGCGGATTAGCACAGATACGCAGTATTTT,CASSLRISTDTQYF
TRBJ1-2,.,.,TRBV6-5,TGTGCCAGCAGTTACTCAAGGGGAGGAAATGGCTACACCTTC,CASSYSRGGNGYTF
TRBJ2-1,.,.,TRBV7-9,TGTGCCAGCAGCCCGATCAGGGGGGGCGGAGATTCCTACAATGAGCAGTTCTTC,CASSPIRGGGDSYNEQFF
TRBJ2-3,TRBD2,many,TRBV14,TGTGCCAGCAGCCAAGCTAGCGGGGTCACAGATACGCAGTATTTT,CASSQASGVTDTQYF
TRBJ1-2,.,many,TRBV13,TGTGCCAGCAGCTTAGTAGCGGGACACTATGGCTACACCTTC,CASSLVAGHYGYTF
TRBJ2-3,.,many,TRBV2,TGTGCCAGCAGTGAAGTTGGACGATCCACAGATACGCAGTATTTT,CASSEVGRSTDTQYF
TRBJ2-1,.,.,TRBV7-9,TGTGCCAGCAGCTTAGCGGGGACTGGCTCCTACAATGAGCAGCTCTTC,CASSLAGTGSYNEQLF
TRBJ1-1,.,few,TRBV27,TGTGCCAGCAGTGGCCTACGAACTGAAGCTTTCTTT,CASSGLRTEAFF
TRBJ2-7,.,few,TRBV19,TGTGCCAGTAGGGGGACATATACCTACGAGCAGTACTTC,CASRGTYTYEQYF
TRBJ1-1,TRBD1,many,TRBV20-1,TGCAGTGCTAGAGAGAACTGGGACAGATTGAACACTGAAGCTTTCTTT,CSARENWDRLNTEAFF
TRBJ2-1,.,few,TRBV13,TGTGCCAGCAGCCATACAACCAGCTCCTACAATGAGCAGTTCTTC,CASSHTTSSYNEQFF
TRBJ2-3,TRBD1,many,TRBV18,TGTGCCAGCTCACCTGATCCGGCCTCCGGGACAGCAAGCACAGATACGCAGTATTTT,CASSPDPASGTASTDTQYF
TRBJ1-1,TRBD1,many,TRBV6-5,TGTGCCAGCAGTTACCAAGGACAGGGGAACACTGAAGCTTTCTTT,CASSYQGQGNTEAFF
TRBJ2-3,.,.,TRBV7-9,TGTGCCTGCAGCTTAGTCACCACAGATACGCAGTATTTT,CACSLVTTDTQYF
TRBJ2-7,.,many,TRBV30,TGTGCCTGGACTCAAAGTCCCTTGAGCTCCTACGAGCAGTACTTC,CAWTQSPLSSYEQYF
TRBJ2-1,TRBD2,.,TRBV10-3,TGTGCCATCAGTGATTCACTAGCGGGAACTGAGCAGTTCTTC,CAISDSLAGTEQFF
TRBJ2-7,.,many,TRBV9,TGTGCCAGCAGCGCCGGGACATCTGACTCCTACGAGCAGTACTTC,CASSAGTSDSYEQYF
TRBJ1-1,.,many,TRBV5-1,TGCGCCAGCAGTCCTCTAGAGAACACTGAAGCTTTCTTT,CASSPLENTEAFF
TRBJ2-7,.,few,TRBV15,TGTGCCACCAGCGGCTCTTACTTCGGGACGGATCGCTACGAGCAGTACTTC,CATSGSYFGTDRYEQYF
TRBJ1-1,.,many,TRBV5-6,TGTGCCAGCAGCCATGGGGGCCCTGAAGCTTTCTTT,CASSHGGPEAFF